This T cell receptor (beta chain) derives from a study of blood T cell repertoires in COVID-19. Study background: The samples span acute and convalescent COVID-19 from the United States, Italy and Spain. The analysed material was cDNA or gDNA that came from T cells, B-cell-depleted T cells, or PBMCs.

Original methodology: Amplification with reference gene primers provided the estimates of nucleated cell counts. The assay was immunoSEQ multiplex PCR, and TCRdb's table has in-frame clones only and misses some. That table is the source of V, J and clone size, and D and trimming were worked out from the DNA. Among more than 200,000 clones, around 90% were seen once, and the ten largest hold more than 1.5%. Comments on this clone: The same CDR3 can be traced to other DNA sequences in this sample.

The source material was peripheral blood. The sequence derives from a man aged 65 to 85 with acute or convalescent COVID-19.

For the CDR3, the DNA is TGTGCCAGCAGCTTAGAGTGGCGGTCCTCCTACGAGCAGTACTTC. It translates to CASSLEWRSSYEQYF. This rearrangement joins TRBV7-2 to TRBJ2-7, with D uncertain. The CDR3 totals 15 residues. Germline V gene sequence: CDR1 SGHTA, CDR2 FQGNSA. Trimming pared 1 base from V and 0 bases from J, leaving 10 bases between.